This T cell receptor beta chain is from a study of blood T cell repertoires in COVID-19 (dated by TCRdb to between 2020 and 2021). Looking at the study overall: The collaborator samples originated in the United States, Italy and Spain and spanned the acute and convalescent phases of COVID-19. The material from the prospective study consisted of cDNA or gDNA derived from T cells, B-cell-depleted T cells, or PBMCs. Deeply sampled blood TCRbeta repertoires from subjects exposed to, actively infected with, or recovered from COVID-19 were included in the dataset. The repertoires were released in a freely available public database intended as a resource for research on the immune response to SARS-CoV-2. The samples were drawn from two sources: the first 160 participants of the ongoing ImmuneRACE study, and 1,200 or so subjects contributed by 6 global collaborators. A de-identified subject ID, COVID-19 status, age in years and sex were almost always included in the sample metadata. Where available, HLA class I and class II types were taken from metadata supplied by the sample provider and were not determined by assay-based typing.

Looking up the germline V gene (reference sequence) yields CDR1 MNHNY and CDR2 SVGAGI. Spanning cysteine to phenylalanine, the CDR3 consists of 14 amino acids. Solely the CDR3 DNA is kept, with 42 bases framed from the first base. TCRbeta CDR3 regions were amplified from genomic DNA using the immunoSEQ Assay, a bias-controlled multiplex PCR. The study's own analysis went as follows. The number of nucleated cells in each sample was estimated by amplification of reference gene primers within the assay. Sequence reads were collapsed and filtered to measure the absolute abundance of every unique TCRbeta CDR3 rearrangement. For each sample, productive Simpson clonality was calculated as the square root of Simpson's diversity index across productive rearrangements. Entries here come from immuneACCESS through TCRdb and include only in-frame sequences with V and J called. Some clones fail to appear in such tables; in the studies checked, an unresolved V gene covers under half of the shortfall, and the cause of the remainder is unknown. V, J and clone size derive from that table, while D and trimming were established from the DNA sequence. The sample has about 74,000 clones on record, under 95% of them singletons. The top ten constitute 1.4% to 1.5% of the sample.

Each collaborating institution followed its own protocols to collect whole blood in K2EDTA tubes. For TCRbeta analysis, collaborators shipped samples in one of three forms: frozen whole blood, isolated PBMCs, or DNA extracted from either of those sample types. General study outcomes and caveats: Clinical and demographic metadata were provided uncurated, with the amount varying by source and participant.

With respect to this clone: What antigen it recognizes has not been identified. A read error may account for a junction end that differs from germline.

The sequenced sample was peripheral blood. The source is a man aged 50 to 60 with acute or convalescent COVID-19. The sequence links TRBV6-6 to TRBJ1-2; TRBD1 is a weak D gene call, 5 bases matching. The CDR3 sequence is CASSYAGWDYGHTF. Here is the DNA: TGTGCCAGCAGTTACGCAGGGTGGGACTATGGCCACACCTTC.